This T cell receptor beta chain was recovered during a study of brain T cells in children with intractable seizures. Findings of the study overall: Patients' HCMV serostatus was unknown; virus specificity rests on CDR3 similarity alone.

The CDR3 runs to 11 residues. Germline CDR1 and CDR2: SNHLY and FYNNEI. Repertoires were generated with immunoSEQ multiplex PCR, while TCRdb's copy carries only in-frame clones and drops some. The table lists fewer than 50,000 clones, around 90% of them singletons, with roughly 6% in the top ten. Sequencing was limited to surgery cases with top T cell transcript signatures in brain tissue. Of note for this clone: Antigen unknown. The junction departs from the called germline gene at one end, perhaps through a read error.

The sequencing here drew on peripheral blood, taken at surgery. The TCR sequence derives from a girl aged 2 to 10 with tuberous sclerosis and intractable seizures. V is TRBV2 and J is TRBJ1-2; D is uncertain. In DNA, the CDR3 is TGTGCCACATGGGCTAATTATGGCTACACCTTC. The encoded protein is CATWANYGYTF.